Listed below are T cell receptor beta chains from one sample, sequenced in a study of OX40 agonist ivuxolimab in advanced cancers. Produced via immunoSEQ multiplex PCR; TCRdb's table is partial and in-frame only. The sample carries 45,000 to 60,000 clones, more than 75% recorded once. This material consisted of CD4+ or CD8+ T cells sorted from blood, taken in a trial of the OX40 agonist ivuxolimab. The source of these receptors is an adult with an advanced solid tumor such as melanoma, head and neck, liver or kidney cancer. Each CDR3 is given with its conserved first and last residue. Each record gives: J gene, V gene, CDR3 length, CDR3 protein.

>TRBJ2-3|TRBV6-1|17
CASSEGPGDHSTDTQYF
>TRBJ2-1|TRBV7-6|16
CASSPRARKEYNEQFF
>TRBJ2-5|TRBV13|17
CASSLRGLGPYQETQYF
>TRBJ1-2|TRBV5-6|15
CASSLLDRVNYGYTF
>TRBJ2-1|TRBV5-1|17
CASTRLAGGSSYNEQFF
>TRBJ1-1|TRBV11-3|15
CASSSRQGLNTEAFF
>TRBJ2-7|TRBV6-5|14
CASSSGQGTYEQYF
>TRBJ1-2|TRBV7-9|15
CASSSSGTILSGYTF
>TRBJ1-6|TRBV21-1|20
CASNGPGQVHLQDNNSPLHF
>TRBJ2-2|TRBV14|15
CASSQRVSGTGELFF